This passage covers 23 T cell receptor beta chains from one sample sequenced in a study of T cells after yellow fever vaccination. TCRdb passed the 5' RACE reads through MiXCR, listing each CDR3 protein once. The sample yields tens of thousands of distinct CDR3 sequences, roughly 8% seen once. The sample consisted of CD8+ T cells sorted from PBMCs, taken on the day of the yellow fever booster vaccination. Receptor source: a man aged 25 to 40 who received the YFV17D yellow fever vaccine.

In its sample, this clonotype was seen many times. This rearrangement joins TRBV4-2 to TRBJ2-1; D possibly uses TRBD1 or TRBD2 (6 bases each). There are 13 residues in the CDR3. V lost 0 bases, J lost 13 bases, and 13 bases lay in between. Germline assignment: CDR1 LGHNA and CDR2 YNFKEQ. CDR3 DNA: TGTGCCAGCAGCCAAGATTTGGGGGGCGAACAGTTCTTC. Its protein product is CASSQDLGGEQFF.

The J gene is TRBJ2-1, the V gene TRBV19; TRBD2 matches 7 bases. CDR3 length: 16 residues. V lost 0 bases to trimming and J lost 5 bases; unmatched junction nucleotides: 7. Germline V gene sequence: CDR1 LNHDA, CDR2 SQIVND (reference sequence). CDR3 in amino acids: CASSIEVGRSHNEQFF. CDR3 bases: TGTGCCAGTAGTATAGAGGTCGGGAGGTCACACAATGAGCAGTTCTTC.

This clonotype was picked up a small number of times. The V call is TRBV2, the J call TRBJ2-6, with D hard to call. V lost 5 bases, J lost 0 bases, and 8 bases lay in between. There are 15 residues in the CDR3. Germline lookup yields CDR1 SNHLY and CDR2 FYNNEI. CDR3 amino acids: CASSQTASGANVLTF. The CDR3 DNA reads as TGTGCCAGCAGTCAGACGGCCTCTGGGGCCAACGTCCTGACTTTC.

In this sample, this clonotype turned up many times. J is TRBJ2-1 and V is TRBV21-1. TRBV21-1 is described as a pseudogene. The CDR3 has 16 amino acids. The CDR3, as DNA: TGTGCCAGCAGCAAAGAGTTCAGGAAACCCAATGATGAGCAGTTCTTC. This codes for CASSKEFRKPNDEQFF.

This clonotype has ten or more counts. The J gene is TRBJ2-3, the V gene TRBV6-2 or TRBV6-3; D uncertain. Trimming took 3 bases from V and 2 from J, leaving 15 bases between them. CDR1 is MNHEY and CDR2 is SVGEGT in the germline V gene. The CDR3 runs 16 residues. CDR3 nucleotides: TGTGCCAGCAGTTATCGAGACCCCCGGGTCACAGATACGCAGTATTTT. Its protein product is CASSYRDPRVTDTQYF.

This rearrangement joins TRBV28 to TRBJ1-1, with 7 bases fitting TRBD1. The germline V gene encodes CDR1 MDHEN and CDR2 SYDVKM. The CDR3 consists of 15 residues. The V segment lost 6 bases and the J segment 0 bases; nucleotides outside the gene matches: 7. The CDR3 reads CASSHQGGVNTEAFF. The CDR3 nucleotides are TGTGCCAGCAGCCACCAGGGGGGGGTGAACACTGAAGCTTTCTTT.

This clonotype was counted ten times or more. This rearrangement joins TRBV11-2 to TRBJ2-1; weak D call: TRBD1 (5 bases). The CDR3 runs to 14 residues. Germline CDR1 SGHAT, CDR2 FQNNGV. Trimming took 2 bases from V and 4 from J, leaving 9 bases between them. The CDR3 DNA is TGTGCCAGCAGCTTAAGCCCAGGGTACAATGAGCAGTTCTTC. This translates into CASSLSPGYNEQFF.

The CDR3 DNA reads as TGTGCCAGCAGCAAAGTGGGCCTAGCGGGAGAAGGGGAGACCCAGTACTTC. As protein: CASSKVGLAGEGETQYF. The rearrangement links TRBV21-1 to TRBJ2-5; the D call TRBD2 from the table was never checked on the DNA. TRBV21-1 is annotated as a pseudogene. The CDR3 is 17 amino acids.

This clonotype was seen many times. This rearrangement joins TRBV27 to TRBJ2-7, with D uncertain. The V gene lost 1 base and the J gene lost 0 bases, with 7 bases spanning the gap. In germline, CDR1 is MNHEY, CDR2 SMNVEV (reference sequence). The CDR3 has 14 amino acids. The CDR3 nucleotides are TGTGCCAGCAGTTTATGGGCCAACTCCTACGAGCAGTACTTC. Its protein is CASSLWANSYEQYF.

This clonotype was observed a few times. The gene calls are TRBV6-5 and TRBJ2-1; TRBD2 matches at 8 bases. Germline V gives CDR1 MNHEY, CDR2 SVGAGI. The CDR3 contains 16 residues. V gave up 3 bases and J gave up 7 bases; unmatched junction bases: 11. As DNA, the CDR3 is TGTGCCAGCAGTTATATCGGACTAGCCGCTTTGAATGAGCAGTTCTTC. Encoded protein: CASSYIGLAALNEQFF.

CDR3 coding DNA: TGTGCCAGCAGCTTAGCGACAGGGGGTGACACTGAAGCTTTCTTT. As protein: CASSLATGGDTEAFF. The chain uses TRBV7-9 and TRBJ1-1; 9 positions agree with TRBD1. V dropped 0 bases and J dropped 3; count of bases not matched to a gene: 2. The CDR3 length is 15 residues. The germline CDR1 and CDR2 sequences are SEHNR and FQNEAQ (reference sequence).

The chain carries TRBV28 and TRBJ2-5; D is unresolved. The V end was cut by 3 bases, the J end by 1 base, with 6 bases between. The CDR3 length is 13 residues. Germline values: CDR1 MDHEN, CDR2 SYDVKM. In nucleotides, the CDR3 is TGTGCCAGCAGTTTGGTATTCCAAGAGACCCAGTACTTC. This encodes CASSLVFQETQYF. Filled out from reference TRBV28 and TRBJ2-5, the complete variable domain reads DVKVTQSSRYLVKRTGEKVFLECVQDMDHENMFWYRQDPGLGLRLIYFSYDVKMKEKGDIPEGYSVSREKKERFSLILESASTNQTSMYLCASSLVFQETQYFGPGTRLLVL.

This clonotype came up a few times. CDR3 sequence (DNA): TGTGCCTGGAGTGTTGGGCTCTACAATGAGCAGTTCTTC. Encoded protein: CAWSVGLYNEQFF. The chain recombines TRBV30 with TRBJ2-1, with D unresolved. V was pared by 0 bases and J by 3 bases, with 6 bases between. This CDR3 is built from 13 residues. Germline assignment: CDR1 GTSNPN and CDR2 SVGIG (reference sequence).

DNA of the CDR3: TGTGCCAGCACCCGGGGGAGGAGCCTTTGGGATGAGCAGTTCTTC. As protein: CASTRGRSLWDEQFF. The rearrangement links TRBV9 to TRBJ2-1; the D gene is possibly TRBD2 (6 bases). The CDR3 consists of 15 residues. V shed 6 bases and J shed 8 bases, with 21 bases lying between them. Germline assignment: CDR1 SGDLS and CDR2 YYNGEE.

This rearrangement joins TRBV19 to TRBJ2-1, with D perhaps TRBD2 (6 bases). CDR3 length: 13 amino acids. Germline assignment: CDR1 LNHDA and CDR2 SQIVND (reference sequence). The V and J ends lost 8 bases and 8 bases respectively, with 16 bases between them. In DNA form, the CDR3 reads TGTGCCAGTCTCGCGGGAACGGGGGATGAGCAGTTCTTC. Its protein is CASLAGTGDEQFF.

This clonotype was seen more than once but under ten times. V gene TRBV6-1 combines with J gene TRBJ2-3; D is unclear. The germline V gene has CDR1 MNHNS and CDR2 SASEGT. The ends were cut back, 6 bases at V and 8 bases at J, with 15 bases in the middle. The CDR3 extends over 13 amino acids. The CDR3 loop is CASSLSPDGTQYF. CDR3 DNA: TGTGCCAGCAGCCTTAGTCCGGATGGTACGCAGTATTTT.

This clonotype was observed a handful of times. The chain links TRBV29-1 to TRBJ2-1; TRBD2 matches 10 bases. CDR1 SQVTM and CDR2 ANQGSEA come from the germline V gene. Losses at the gene ends were 3 bases for V and 3 bases for J; bases not matched to a gene: 5. The CDR3 is 15 amino acids. The CDR3 DNA sequence: TGCAGCGTTGATCCTAGCGGGAGTTTCTACAATGAGCAGTTCTTC. Translation gives CSVDPSGSFYNEQFF.

The sample holds a few counts of this clonotype. The V and J genes are TRBV12-3 or TRBV12-4 and TRBJ2-7; a possible D gene is TRBD1 (7 bases). The V and J ends lost 5 bases and 5 bases respectively, with 19 bases between them. This CDR3 is built from 15 residues. The CDR3 protein is CASSALSRGVHEQYF. The CDR3, as DNA: TGTGCCAGCAGTGCTTTGTCCAGGGGGGTCCACGAGCAGTACTTC.

This chain joins TRBV12-3 or TRBV12-4 and TRBJ2-3; TRBD2 agrees at 7 bases. This CDR3 is 14 amino acids long. V lost 4 bases, J lost 2 bases, and 3 bases stayed unmatched. The CDR3 DNA sequence: TGTGCCAGCAGTTCAGCGGGACCCACAGATACGCAGTATTTT. This translates into CASSSAGPTDTQYF.

This clonotype came up many times. The rearrangement links TRBV7-2 to TRBJ1-6, with D unclear. Germline V gene sequence: CDR1 SGHTA, CDR2 FQGNSA. V shed 0 bases and J shed 7 bases, with 13 bases lying between them. CDR3 size: 16 residues. DNA for the CDR3: TGTGCCAGCAGCTTAGCCGCCGCTCTGGCAAATTCACCCCTCCACTTT. This encodes CASSLAAALANSPLHF.

The chain uses TRBV19 and TRBJ2-7; D is uncertain. Germline V gene data show CDR1 as LNHDA and CDR2 as SQIVND (reference sequence). The CDR3 sequence is 14 residues long. V lost 6 bases and J 5 bases, leaving 17 bases between the germline ends. CDR3 DNA: TGTGCCAGTAGGATGTCCTGGGGAAGGAACGAGCAGTACTTC. The encoded protein is CASRMSWGRNEQYF. Based on the CDR3 plus reference TRBV19 and TRBJ2-7, the full variable domain is DGGITQSPKYLFRKEGQNVTLSCEQNLNHDAMYWYRQDPGQGLRLIYYSQIVNDFQKGDIAEGYSVSREKKESFPLTVTSAQKNPTAFYLCASRMSWGRNEQYFGPGTRLTVT.

This clonotype came up a few times. The rearrangement joins TRBV7-6 to TRBJ1-1; 8 bases agree with TRBD1. Losses at the gene ends were 5 bases for V and 2 bases for J; bases not matched to a gene: 10. Germline lookup yields CDR1 SGHVS and CDR2 FNYEAQ. The CDR3 sequence is 16 residues long. CDR3 nucleotide sequence: TGTGCCAGCAGCCCCACCCCCGGACAGGGAAACACTGAAGCTTTCTTT. This gives the protein CASSPTPGQGNTEAFF.

Written as DNA, the CDR3 is TGTGCCAGCAGCTTATCGGGACAACTAATCTATGGCTACACCTTC. Translated, it gives CASSLSGQLIYGYTF. The V gene is TRBV7-9, the J gene TRBJ1-2, with TRBD1 as a possible D gene (6 bases). Germline CDR1 and CDR2: SEHNR and FQNEAQ (reference sequence). The CDR3 contains 15 residues. Trimming removed 2 bases from V and 4 bases from J, with 14 bases in between.